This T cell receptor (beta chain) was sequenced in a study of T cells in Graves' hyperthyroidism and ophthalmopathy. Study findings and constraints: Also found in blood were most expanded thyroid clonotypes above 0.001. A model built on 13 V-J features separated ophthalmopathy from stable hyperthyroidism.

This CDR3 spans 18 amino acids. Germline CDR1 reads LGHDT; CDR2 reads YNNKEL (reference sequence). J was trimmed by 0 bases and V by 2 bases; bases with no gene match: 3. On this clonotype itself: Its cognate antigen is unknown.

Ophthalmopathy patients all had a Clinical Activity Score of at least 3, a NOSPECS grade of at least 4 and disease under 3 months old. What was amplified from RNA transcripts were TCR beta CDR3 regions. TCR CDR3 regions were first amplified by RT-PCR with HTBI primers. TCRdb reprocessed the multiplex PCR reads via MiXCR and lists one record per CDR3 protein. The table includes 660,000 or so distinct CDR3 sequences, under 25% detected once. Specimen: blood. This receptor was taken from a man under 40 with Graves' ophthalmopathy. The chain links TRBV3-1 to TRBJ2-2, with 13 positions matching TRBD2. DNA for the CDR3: TGTGCCAGCAGCCAACGACTAGCGGGAGGACCGAACACCGGGGAGCTGTTTTTT. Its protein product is CASSQRLAGGPNTGELFF.